Here is one T cell receptor (beta chain) with its context. Here immunoSEQ multiplex PCR was the method, and the copy in TCRdb shows in-frame clones only, minus some. The sample lists about 40,000 clones, about 83% seen once, with 4.5% to 7% in the top ten. This entry comes from a study of sequential checkpoint blockade in melanoma. Study as a whole: Patients were randomized 1:1 to nivolumab-then-ipilimumab or ipilimumab-then-nivolumab first-line. Each arm's sequence ended with maintenance nivolumab.

Documented treatment: randomized to nivolumab then ipilimumab (arm A) or the reverse (arm B). No patient had prior DNA-damaging chemotherapy. This CDR3 comprises 12 residues. Looked up from germline, CDR1 is SGHTA and CDR2 is FQGNSA. Trimming left V 5 bases short and J 11 bases short, with 15 bases between. The sequences come from CD8+ T cells sorted from blood (inferred from file names), collected from a patient given nivolumab and ipilimumab in sequence. The sequence was obtained from a human donor with melanoma. The chain joins TRBV7-2 to TRBJ1-1; TRBD1 is a possible D gene (6 bases). Here the CDR3 reads CASSLNRDGAFF. CDR3 sequence (DNA): TGTGCCAGCAGCCTGAACAGGGATGGGGCTTTCTTT.